This T cell receptor (beta chain) appears in the sequencing data of a study of long-term antiretroviral therapy in people with HIV. General study findings and limits: At every time point, clones expanded before ART dominated the repertoire. Blood obtained between about 2004 and 2017 may reflect older ART regimens.

United States facilities provided treatment to all participants with HIV. Trimming took 2 bases from V and 6 from J; bases not matched to a gene: 7. This CDR3 is built from 15 residues. The germline CDR1 and CDR2 sequences are SGHTA and FQGTGA. It was version v3.0 of the immunoSEQ assay that was run at survey level. The method was immunoSEQ multiplex PCR; TCRdb's version includes in-frame clones alone and lacks a portion of them. The sample lists 30,000 to 50,000 clones; 85% to 90% were seen once. Note on this clone: Its antigen is currently unknown.

The origin of this receptor is a woman in her forties or fifties with HIV. The gene calls are TRBV7-3 and TRBJ2-7; 10 nucleotides match TRBD1. Source: unsorted PBMCs, taken 1.2 years after starting antiretroviral therapy. CDR3 bases: TGTGCCAGCAGCTTATCCGGGACAGGGGCAAGCGAGCAGTACTTC. It codes for CASSLSGTGASEQYF.